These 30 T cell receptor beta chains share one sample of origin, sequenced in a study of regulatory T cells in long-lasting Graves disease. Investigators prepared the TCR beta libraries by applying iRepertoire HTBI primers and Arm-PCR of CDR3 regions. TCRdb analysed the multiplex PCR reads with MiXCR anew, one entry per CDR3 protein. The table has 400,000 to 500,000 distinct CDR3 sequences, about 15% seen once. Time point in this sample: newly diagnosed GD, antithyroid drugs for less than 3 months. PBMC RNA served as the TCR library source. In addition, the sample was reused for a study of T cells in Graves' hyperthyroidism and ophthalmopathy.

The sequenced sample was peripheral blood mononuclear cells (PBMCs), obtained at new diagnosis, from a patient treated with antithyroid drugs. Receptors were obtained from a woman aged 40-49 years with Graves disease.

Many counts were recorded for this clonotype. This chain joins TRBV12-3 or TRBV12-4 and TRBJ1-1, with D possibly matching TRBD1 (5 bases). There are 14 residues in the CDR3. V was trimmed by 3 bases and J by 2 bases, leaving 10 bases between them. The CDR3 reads CASSFVGGNTEAFF. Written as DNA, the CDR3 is TGTGCCAGCAGTTTCGTTGGGGGAAACACTGAAGCTTTCTTT.

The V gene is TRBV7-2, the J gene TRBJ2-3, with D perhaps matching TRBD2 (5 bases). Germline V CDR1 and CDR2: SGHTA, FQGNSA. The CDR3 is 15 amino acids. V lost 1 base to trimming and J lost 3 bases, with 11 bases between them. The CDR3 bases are TGTGCCAGCAGCTTAGGAGGGAGTAGGACAGATACGCAGTATTTT. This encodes CASSLGGSRTDTQYF.

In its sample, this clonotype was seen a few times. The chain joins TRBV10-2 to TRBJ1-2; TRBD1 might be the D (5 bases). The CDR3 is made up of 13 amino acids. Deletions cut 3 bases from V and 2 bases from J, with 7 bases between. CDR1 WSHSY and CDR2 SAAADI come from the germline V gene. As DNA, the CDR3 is TGCGCCAGCAGTGACGACAGAAACTATGGCTACACCTTC. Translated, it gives CASSDDRNYGYTF.

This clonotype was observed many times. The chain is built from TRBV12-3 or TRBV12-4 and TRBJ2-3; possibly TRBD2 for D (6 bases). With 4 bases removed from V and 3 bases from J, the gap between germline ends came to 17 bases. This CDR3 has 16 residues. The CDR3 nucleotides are TGTGCCAGCAGTTCCGGCGGGGCTAGGCTAACAGATACGCAGTATTTT. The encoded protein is CASSSGGARLTDTQYF.

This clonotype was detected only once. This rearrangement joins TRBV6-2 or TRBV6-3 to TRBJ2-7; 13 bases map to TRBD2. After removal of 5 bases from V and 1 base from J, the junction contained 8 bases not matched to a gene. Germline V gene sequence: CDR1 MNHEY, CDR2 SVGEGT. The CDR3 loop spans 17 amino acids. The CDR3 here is CASSERTSGSSSYEQYF. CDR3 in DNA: TGTGCCAGCAGTGAGAGGACTAGCGGGAGCTCTTCCTACGAGCAGTACTTC.

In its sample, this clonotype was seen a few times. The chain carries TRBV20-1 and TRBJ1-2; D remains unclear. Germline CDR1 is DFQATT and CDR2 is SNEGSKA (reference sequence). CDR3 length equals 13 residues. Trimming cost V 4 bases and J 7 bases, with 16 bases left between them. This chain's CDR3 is CSATRVTVSGYTF. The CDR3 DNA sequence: TGCAGTGCTACCCGGGTCACAGTTAGTGGCTACACCTTC.

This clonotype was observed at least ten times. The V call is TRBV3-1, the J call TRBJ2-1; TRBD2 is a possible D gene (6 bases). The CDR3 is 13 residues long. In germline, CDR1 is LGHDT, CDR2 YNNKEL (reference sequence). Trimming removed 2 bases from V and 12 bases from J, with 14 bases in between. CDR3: CASSQIRDSPQFF. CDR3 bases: TGTGCCAGCAGCCAAATCCGGGACTCCCCGCAGTTCTTC.

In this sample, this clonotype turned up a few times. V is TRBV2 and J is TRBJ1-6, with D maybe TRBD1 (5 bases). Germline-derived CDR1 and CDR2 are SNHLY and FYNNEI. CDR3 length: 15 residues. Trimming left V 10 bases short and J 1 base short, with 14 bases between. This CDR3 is CATKEGWSYNSPLHF. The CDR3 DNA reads TGTGCCACCAAAGAGGGGTGGTCCTATAATTCACCCCTCCACTTT.

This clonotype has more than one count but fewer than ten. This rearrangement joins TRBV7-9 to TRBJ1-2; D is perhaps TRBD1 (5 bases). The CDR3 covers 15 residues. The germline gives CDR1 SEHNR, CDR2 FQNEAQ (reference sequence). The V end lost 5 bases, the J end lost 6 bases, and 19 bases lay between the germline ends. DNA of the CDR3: TGTGCCAGCAGCCTTTTATCGGGGGGAATGGATGGCTACACCTTC. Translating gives CASSLLSGGMDGYTF.

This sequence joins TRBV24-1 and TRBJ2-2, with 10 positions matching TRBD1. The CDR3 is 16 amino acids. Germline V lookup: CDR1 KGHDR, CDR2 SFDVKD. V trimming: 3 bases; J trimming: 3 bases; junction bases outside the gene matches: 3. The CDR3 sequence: CATSDPDRGDTGELFF. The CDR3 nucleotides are TGTGCCACCAGTGATCCGGACAGGGGGGACACCGGGGAGCTGTTTTTT.

CDR3 DNA sequence: TGTGCCAGCAGCTTAGTAAGCGGGAGTAGCACAGATACGCAGTATTTT. Protein sequence: CASSLVSGSSTDTQYF. V gene TRBV7-6 combines with J gene TRBJ2-3; 8 nucleotides agree with TRBD2. Germline CDR1 SGHVS, CDR2 FNYEAQ. V shed 1 base and J 0 bases; nucleotides not matched to a gene: 3. The CDR3 spans 16 residues.

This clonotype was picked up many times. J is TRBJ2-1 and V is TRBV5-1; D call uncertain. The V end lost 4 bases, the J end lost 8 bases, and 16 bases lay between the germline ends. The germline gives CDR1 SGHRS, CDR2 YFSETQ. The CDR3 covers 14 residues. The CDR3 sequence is CASSTVSPDDEQFF. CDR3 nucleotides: TGCGCCAGCAGCACCGTCTCGCCGGACGATGAGCAGTTCTTC. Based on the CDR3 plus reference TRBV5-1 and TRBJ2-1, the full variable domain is KAGVTQTPRYLIKTRGQQVTLSCSPISGHRSVSWYQQTPGQGLQFLFEYFSETQRNKGNFPGRFSGRQFSNSRSEMNVSTLELGDSALYLCASSTVSPDDEQFFGPGTRLTVL.

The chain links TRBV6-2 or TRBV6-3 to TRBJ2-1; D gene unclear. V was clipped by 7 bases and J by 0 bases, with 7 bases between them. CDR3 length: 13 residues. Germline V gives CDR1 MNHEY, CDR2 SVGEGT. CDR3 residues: CASNARSYNEQFF. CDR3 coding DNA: TGTGCCAGCAACGCCCGCTCCTACAATGAGCAGTTCTTC.

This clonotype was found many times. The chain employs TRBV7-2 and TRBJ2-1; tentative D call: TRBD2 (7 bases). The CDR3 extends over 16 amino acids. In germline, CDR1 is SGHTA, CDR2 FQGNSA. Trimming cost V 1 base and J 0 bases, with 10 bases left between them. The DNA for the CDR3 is TGTGCCAGCAGCTTAGACGGGGGGCCCTCCTACAATGAGCAGTTCTTC. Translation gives CASSLDGGPSYNEQFF.

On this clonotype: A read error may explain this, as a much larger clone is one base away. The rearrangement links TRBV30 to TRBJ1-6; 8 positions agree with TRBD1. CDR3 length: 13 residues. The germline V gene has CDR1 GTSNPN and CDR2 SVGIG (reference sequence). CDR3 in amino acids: CAWRGDRNSPRHF. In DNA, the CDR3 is TGTGCCTGGAGAGGGGACAGGAATTCACCCCGCCACTTT.

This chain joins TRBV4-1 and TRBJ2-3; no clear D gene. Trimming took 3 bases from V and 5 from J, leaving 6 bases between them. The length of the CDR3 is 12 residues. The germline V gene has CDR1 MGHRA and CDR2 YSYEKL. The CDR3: CASSHALDTQYF. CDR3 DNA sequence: TGCGCCAGCAGCCACGCTTTAGATACGCAGTATTTT.

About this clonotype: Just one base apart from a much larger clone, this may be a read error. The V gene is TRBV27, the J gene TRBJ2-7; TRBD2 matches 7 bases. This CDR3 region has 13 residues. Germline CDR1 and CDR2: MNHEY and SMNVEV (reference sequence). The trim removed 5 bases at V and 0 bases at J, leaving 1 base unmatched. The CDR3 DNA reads TGTGCCAGCAGTGCGGGAGCCTCCTACGAGCAGTACTTC. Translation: CASSAGASYEQYF.

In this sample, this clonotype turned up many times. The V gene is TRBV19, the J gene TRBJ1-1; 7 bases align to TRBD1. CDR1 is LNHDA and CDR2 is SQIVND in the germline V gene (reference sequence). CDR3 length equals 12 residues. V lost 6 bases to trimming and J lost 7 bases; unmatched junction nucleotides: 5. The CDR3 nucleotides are TGTGCCAGTAGCGTGGGACAGATTGAAGCTTTCTTT. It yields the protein CASSVGQIEAFF.

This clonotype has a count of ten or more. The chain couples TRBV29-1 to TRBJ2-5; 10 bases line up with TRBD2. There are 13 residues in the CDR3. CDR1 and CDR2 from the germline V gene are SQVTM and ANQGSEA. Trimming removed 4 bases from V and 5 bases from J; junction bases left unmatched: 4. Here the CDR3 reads CSVVASGSETQYF. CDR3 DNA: TGCAGCGTTGTGGCTAGCGGGAGTGAGACCCAGTACTTC. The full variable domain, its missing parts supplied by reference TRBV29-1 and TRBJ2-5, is SAVISQKPSRDICQRGTSLTIQCQVDSQVTMMFWYRQQPGQSLTLIATANQGSEATYESGFVIDKFPISRPNLTFSTLTVSNMSPEDSSIYLCSVVASGSETQYFGPGTRLLVL.

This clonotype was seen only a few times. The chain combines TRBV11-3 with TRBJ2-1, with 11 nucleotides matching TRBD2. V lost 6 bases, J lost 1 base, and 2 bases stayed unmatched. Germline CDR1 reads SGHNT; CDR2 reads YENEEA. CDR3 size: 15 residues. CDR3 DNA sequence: TGTGCCAGCAGACTAGCGGGAGAGTCCTACAATGAGCAGTTCTTC. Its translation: CASRLAGESYNEQFF.

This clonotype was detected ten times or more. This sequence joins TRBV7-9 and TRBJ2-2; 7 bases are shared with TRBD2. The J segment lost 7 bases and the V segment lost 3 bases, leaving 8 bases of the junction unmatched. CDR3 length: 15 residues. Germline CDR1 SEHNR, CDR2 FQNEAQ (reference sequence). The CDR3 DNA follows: TGTGCCAGCAGCTTTTCTGGACTAGATGTCGGGGAGCTGTTTTTT. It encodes CASSFSGLDVGELFF. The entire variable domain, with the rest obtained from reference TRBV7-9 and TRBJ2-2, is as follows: DTGVSQNPRHKITKRGQNVTFRCDPISEHNRLYWYRQTLGQGPEFLTYFQNEAQLEKSRLLSDRFSAERPKGSFSTLEIQRTEQGDSAMYLCASSFSGLDVGELFFGEGSRLTVL.

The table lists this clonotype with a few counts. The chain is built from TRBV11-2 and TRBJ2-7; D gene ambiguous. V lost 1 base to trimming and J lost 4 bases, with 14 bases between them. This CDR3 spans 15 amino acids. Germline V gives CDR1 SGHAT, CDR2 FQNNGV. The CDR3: CASSLGYSPLYEQYF. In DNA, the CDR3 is TGTGCCAGCAGCTTAGGTTACAGCCCCCTATACGAGCAGTACTTC.

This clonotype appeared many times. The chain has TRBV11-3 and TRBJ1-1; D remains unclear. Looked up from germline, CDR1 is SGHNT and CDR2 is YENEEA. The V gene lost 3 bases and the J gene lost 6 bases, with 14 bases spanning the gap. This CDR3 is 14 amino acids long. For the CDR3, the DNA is TGTGCCAGCAGCTTTGAAAACCGGGAAGCTGAAGCTTTCTTT. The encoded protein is CASSFENREAEAFF.

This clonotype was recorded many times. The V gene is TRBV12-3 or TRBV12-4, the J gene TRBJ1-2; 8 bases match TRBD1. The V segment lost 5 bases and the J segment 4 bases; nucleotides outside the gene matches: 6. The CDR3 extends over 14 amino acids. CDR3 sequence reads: CASSRETGAYGYTF. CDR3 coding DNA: TGTGCCAGCAGTCGAGAGACAGGGGCCTATGGCTACACCTTC.

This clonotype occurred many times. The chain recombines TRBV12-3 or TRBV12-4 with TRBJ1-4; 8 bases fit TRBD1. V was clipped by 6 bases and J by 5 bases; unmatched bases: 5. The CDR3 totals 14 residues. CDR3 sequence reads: CASSSGGLNEKLFF. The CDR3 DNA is TGTGCCAGCAGCTCAGGGGGCTTGAATGAAAAACTGTTTTTT.

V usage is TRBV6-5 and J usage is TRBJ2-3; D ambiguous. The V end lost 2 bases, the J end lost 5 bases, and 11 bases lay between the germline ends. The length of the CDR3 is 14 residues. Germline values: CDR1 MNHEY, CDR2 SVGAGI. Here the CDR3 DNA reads TGTGCCAGCAGTTACGTTGGAGTGAAAGATACGCAGTATTTT. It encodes CASSYVGVKDTQYF.

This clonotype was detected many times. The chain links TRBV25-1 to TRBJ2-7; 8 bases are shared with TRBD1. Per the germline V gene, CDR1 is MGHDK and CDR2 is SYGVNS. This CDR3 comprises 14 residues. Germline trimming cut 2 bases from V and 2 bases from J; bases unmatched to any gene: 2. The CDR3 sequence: CASSELTGAYEQYF. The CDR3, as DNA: TGTGCCAGCAGTGAACTGACAGGGGCCTACGAGCAGTACTTC.

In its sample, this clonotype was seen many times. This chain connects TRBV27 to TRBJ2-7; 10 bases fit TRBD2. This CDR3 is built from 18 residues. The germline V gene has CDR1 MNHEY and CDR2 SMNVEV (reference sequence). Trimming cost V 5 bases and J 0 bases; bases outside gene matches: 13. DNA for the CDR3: TGTGCCAGCAGTATCACCCAACTAGCGGGGAGTACCTCCTACGAGCAGTACTTC. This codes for CASSITQLAGSTSYEQYF.

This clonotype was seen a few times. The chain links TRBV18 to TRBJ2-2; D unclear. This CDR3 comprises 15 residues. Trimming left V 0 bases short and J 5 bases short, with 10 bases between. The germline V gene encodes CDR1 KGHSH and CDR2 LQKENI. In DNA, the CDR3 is TGTGCCAGCTCACCACCCGCAATAAATACCGGGGAGCTGTTTTTT. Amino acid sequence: CASSPPAINTGELFF.

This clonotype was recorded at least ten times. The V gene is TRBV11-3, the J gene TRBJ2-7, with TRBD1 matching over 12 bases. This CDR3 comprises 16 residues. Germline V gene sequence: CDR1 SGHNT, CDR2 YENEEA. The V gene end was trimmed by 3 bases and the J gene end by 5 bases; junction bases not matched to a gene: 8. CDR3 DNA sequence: TGTGCCAGCAGCTTGTACCGGGACAGGGGGCGAAACGAGCAGTACTTC. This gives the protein CASSLYRDRGRNEQYF.